One TCR beta chain is described in this entry. As yet, its antigen is unknown. An Oncomine TCR Beta short-read assay was used to sequence the DNA from cultured CD4+ T cells. TCRdb passed the PCR reads through MiXCR, listing each CDR3 protein once. The sample carries about 13,000 distinct CDR3 sequences, 50% to 65% recorded once. The sample originates from a study of vaccination and CD4 T cells after COVID-19. Treatment indicated: approximately 10-day PBMC culture with coronavirus spike peptide pools or control peptides (ViraFEST assay). After expanding antigen-specific T cells with peptide pools, ViraFEST sequenced their TCRs. Scientists separated out CD4+ T cells through negative selection following 10 days in culture. This clonotype originated in a human donor who had recovered from COVID-19. Sequences were obtained from CD4+ T cells from blood, cultured in vitro.

CDR3 region: CASSLAATRTQYF. The CDR3 coding sequence is TGTGCCAGCAGCTTAGCCGCGACAAGGACGCAGTATTTT. The chain combines TRBV7-2 with TRBJ2-3; D gene ambiguous. The V end was cut by 0 bases, the J end by 9 bases, with 10 bases between. The CDR3 totals 13 residues. Per germline, CDR1 SGHTA and CDR2 FQGNSA.